This T cell receptor beta chain was obtained from a study of T cells in Graves' hyperthyroidism and ophthalmopathy. Study-wide context: Peripheral blood was acquired at first diagnosis, ahead of any therapy whatsoever.

Trimming removed 6 bases from V and 5 bases from J, with 19 bases in between. The CDR3 runs to 15 residues. Germline V gene lookup returns CDR1 MDHEN and CDR2 SYDVKM. Amplification of TCR beta CDR3 regions was performed using RNA transcripts as template. The HTBI primer set was used in a first-round RT-PCR of the TCR CDR3. TCRdb ran MiXCR on the multiplex PCR reads and lists one entry per CDR3 protein. Of hundreds of thousands of distinct CDR3 sequences listed, approximately 14% were seen once; the top ten hold roughly an eighth. In its sample, this clonotype was seen many times. Its antigen is unknown. Study-wide points: The blood repertoire included most of the expanded thyroid clonotypes above 0.001. The model forecast ophthalmopathy, anticipating it by a median around 6.4 months before onset.

Fresh 10 ml peripheral blood yielded PBMCs. V is TRBV28 and J is TRBJ1-1; D is uncertain. The sequence was collected from a woman in her forties or fifties with Graves' ophthalmopathy. Material for sequencing was blood. The CDR3 region is CASSTPGASRTEAFF. The CDR3 nucleotides read TGTGCCAGCAGCACCCCAGGAGCTTCGCGAACTGAAGCTTTCTTT.